The clone carrying this T cell receptor (beta chain) was found once. As yet, its antigen is unknown. Being one base from a much bigger clone, this may be a read error. Germline trimming cut 5 bases from V and 2 bases from J; bases unmatched to any gene: 4. This CDR3 contains 13 residues. CDR1 DFQATT and CDR2 SNEGSKA come from the germline V gene (reference sequence). Out of approximately 10 ml of fresh peripheral blood came the PBMCs. This sample is part of a study of T cells in Graves' hyperthyroidism and ophthalmopathy. For the study at large: Peripheral blood sampling occurred at initial diagnosis, before any treatment. Study-wide findings and caveats: Expanded thyroid clonotypes (above 0.001) were mostly also found in blood. With a median lead of approximately 6 months before onset, the model predicted ophthalmopathy.

Researchers took RNA transcripts and amplified the TCR beta CDR3 regions from them. TCR CDR3 underwent first-round RT-PCR with the HTBI primer set. Via MiXCR, TCRdb re-called the multiplex PCR reads, giving one row per CDR3 protein. The data contain around 450,000 distinct CDR3 sequences, 15% to 19% of them singletons. Sequencing used blood. V and J are TRBV20-1 and TRBJ1-1; 8 positions agree with TRBD1. This TCR was recovered from a woman in her late teens or twenties with Graves' hyperthyroidism. CDR3 protein: CSAADRVNTEAFF. CDR3 coding DNA: TGCAGTGCTGCGGACAGGGTAAACACTGAAGCTTTCTTT.